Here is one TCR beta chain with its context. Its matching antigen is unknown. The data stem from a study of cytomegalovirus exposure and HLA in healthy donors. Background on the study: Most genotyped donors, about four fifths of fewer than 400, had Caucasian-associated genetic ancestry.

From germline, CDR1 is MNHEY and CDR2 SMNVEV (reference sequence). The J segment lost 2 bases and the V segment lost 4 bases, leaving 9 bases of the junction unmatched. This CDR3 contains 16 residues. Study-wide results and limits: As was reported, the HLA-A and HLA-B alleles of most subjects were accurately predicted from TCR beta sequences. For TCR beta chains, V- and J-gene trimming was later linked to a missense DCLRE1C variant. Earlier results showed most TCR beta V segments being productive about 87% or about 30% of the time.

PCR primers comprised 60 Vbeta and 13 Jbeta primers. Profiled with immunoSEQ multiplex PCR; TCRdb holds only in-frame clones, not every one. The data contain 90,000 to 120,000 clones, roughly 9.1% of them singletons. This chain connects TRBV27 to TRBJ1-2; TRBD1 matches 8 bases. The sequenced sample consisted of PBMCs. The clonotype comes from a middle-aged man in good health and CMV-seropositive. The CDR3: CASSSNNGQGNYGYTF. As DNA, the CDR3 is TGTGCCAGCAGTTCAAACAACGGACAGGGAAACTATGGCTACACCTTC.